Listed here are 29 T cell receptor beta chains from one sample, sequenced in a study of cytomegalovirus exposure and HLA in healthy donors. The PCR was carried out with 60 Vbeta primers and 13 Jbeta primers. Using immunoSEQ multiplex PCR, the repertoire was profiled, and TCRdb retains in-frame clones only, with some absent. The repertoire holds over 250,000 clones, about 66% seen once, with approximately 2.3% in the top ten. Sample: PBMCs. The receptors stem from a female donor in good health and CMV-seronegative.

V is TRBV19 and J is TRBJ1-2; 9 bases map to TRBD1. This CDR3 is 14 amino acids long. Unmatched junction bases numbered 9, after V lost 9 bases and J lost 4 bases. Germline CDR1 is LNHDA and CDR2 is SQIVND (reference sequence). The DNA of the CDR3 is TGTGCCAGCTTCGGGACAGGGAGTTTCTATGGCTACACCTTC. It yields the protein CASFGTGSFYGYTF.

The V call is TRBV4-1, the J call TRBJ2-4; D ambiguous. Germline-derived CDR1 and CDR2 are MGHRA and YSYEKL. Trimming left V 2 bases short and J 1 base short, with 6 bases between. This CDR3 region has 14 residues. CDR3 nucleotides: TGCGCCAGCAGCCAACCAGCGGCCAAAAACATTCAGTACTTC. Protein: CASSQPAAKNIQYF.

Notes on this clone: The CDR3 does not close with the conserved phenylalanine or tryptophan, likely indicating a read error. The chain couples TRBV28 to TRBJ1-1, with 8 nucleotides matching TRBD1. Losses at the gene ends were 7 bases for V and 11 bases for J; bases not matched to a gene: 15. CDR3 length equals 14 residues. Germline V lookup: CDR1 MDHEN, CDR2 SYDVKM. For the CDR3, the DNA is TGTGCCAGCACCGAGTCATGGGACAGGAAAAATGCTTTCCTT. Translation: CASTESWDRKNAFL.

The rearrangement links TRBV5-4 to TRBJ2-1, with 12 bases fitting TRBD2. The germline V gene has CDR1 SGHNT and CDR2 YYREEE (reference sequence). J gave up 3 bases and V 4 bases, and 8 bases lay outside the gene matches. CDR3 length: 17 amino acids. Here the CDR3 reads CASSPGLAGSVYNEQFF. The DNA of the CDR3 is TGTGCCAGCAGCCCCGGACTAGCGGGATCAGTCTACAATGAGCAGTTCTTC.

The V and J genes are TRBV7-2 and TRBJ1-1; TRBD1 matches 10 bases. V lost 2 bases, J lost 9 bases, and 9 bases stayed unmatched. The CDR3 extends over 15 amino acids. The germline V gene has CDR1 SGHTA and CDR2 FQGNSA. The CDR3 loop is CASSLQAGQGRQAFF. The CDR3 region has the DNA TGTGCCAGCAGCTTACAAGCGGGACAGGGGCGGCAAGCTTTCTTT.

The chain uses TRBV6-1 and TRBJ1-1; D is perhaps TRBD1 (5 bases). Trimming stripped 1 base from V and 14 bases from J, with 14 bases between. The germline V gene has CDR1 MNHNS and CDR2 SASEGT. The CDR3 runs to 12 residues. In nucleotides, the CDR3 is TGTGCCAGCAGTGAAGGGGGCAGGGAAGTGTTCTTT. This sequence encodes CASSEGGREVFF.

The chain joins TRBV11-2 to TRBJ2-1; the D is unclear. In germline, CDR1 is SGHAT, CDR2 FQNNGV. V gave up 2 bases and J gave up 0 bases, with 5 bases separating them. The CDR3 spans 14 residues. CDR3: CASSLFSSYNEQFF. The CDR3 DNA follows: TGTGCCAGCAGCTTATTTAGCTCCTACAATGAGCAGTTCTTC.

This clone occurred once. CDR3: CTSSRLAGGEQYF. The CDR3 bases are TGCACCAGCAGCAGACTAGCGGGAGGCGAGCAGTACTTC. This sequence joins TRBV1 and TRBJ2-7; TRBD2, the table's D call, was not compared with the DNA. TRBV1 is given as a pseudogene. The length of the CDR3 is 13 residues.

This clone has a handful of counts. The rearrangement joins TRBV13 to TRBJ2-2; TRBD2 aligns across 8 bases. Germline V gives CDR1 PRHDT, CDR2 FYEKMQ (reference sequence). V lost 1 base to trimming and J lost 6 bases; unmatched junction nucleotides: 7. This CDR3 comprises 16 residues. In nucleotides, the CDR3 is TGTGCCAGCAGCTTAGTTTCCGGGAGGGCCCCCGGGGAGCTGTTTTTT. This encodes CASSLVSGRAPGELFF.

The chain uses TRBV5-6 and TRBJ2-7; D may be TRBD1 (6 bases). CDR1 SGHDT and CDR2 YYEEEE come from the germline V gene. V was shortened by 1 base and J by 0 bases, with 20 bases between the two germline ends. This CDR3 is 18 amino acids long. This chain's CDR3 is CASSLNRAIQRSSYEQYF. The CDR3 nucleotides are TGTGCCAGCAGCTTGAACAGGGCTATCCAGCGCAGCTCCTACGAGCAGTACTTC.

This chain uses TRBV5-1 with TRBJ1-1; TRBD1 is a possible D gene (6 bases). The germline V gene has CDR1 SGHRS and CDR2 YFSETQ. This CDR3 contains 15 residues. Trimming removed 2 bases from V and 4 bases from J, with 15 bases in between. This CDR3 reads CASSFQGPAGTEAFF. In DNA form, the CDR3 reads TGCGCCAGCAGCTTCCAGGGGCCCGCGGGCACTGAAGCTTTCTTT.

The chain has TRBV27 and TRBJ2-1, with 9 bases fitting TRBD2. The CDR3 spans 16 residues. CDR1 is MNHEY, CDR2 SMNVEV, per germline (reference sequence). V lost 4 bases and J lost 0; bases outside the gene matches: 4. The chain's CDR3 is CASSSRLADSYNEQFF. CDR3 sequence (DNA): TGTGCCAGCAGTTCCCGACTAGCGGACTCCTACAATGAGCAGTTCTTC.

The rearrangement uses TRBV18 and TRBJ1-1, with D hard to call. Trimming took off 2 bases at V and 3 bases at J, with 10 bases between the two ends. There are 14 residues in the CDR3. Germline V gene data show CDR1 as KGHSH and CDR2 as LQKENI. CDR3: CASSPEWADTEAFF. The CDR3 DNA reads TGTGCCAGCTCACCAGAGTGGGCAGACACTGAAGCTTTCTTT.

The chain employs TRBV7-6 and TRBJ2-1; 9 bases line up with TRBD2. Germline V CDR1 and CDR2: SGHVS, FNYEAQ. The V gene end was trimmed by 1 base and the J gene end by 7 bases; junction bases not matched to a gene: 5. This CDR3 spans 15 amino acids. CDR3 region: CASSLVSSGANEQFF. The CDR3 DNA follows: TGTGCCAGCAGCTTAGTCTCTAGCGGGGCTAATGAGCAGTTCTTC.

The gene calls are TRBV28 and TRBJ2-7; TRBD1 aligns across 7 bases. Germline V gene data show CDR1 as MDHEN and CDR2 as SYDVKM. V lost 6 bases and J lost 2; bases outside the gene matches: 1. There are 12 residues in the CDR3. The DNA of the CDR3 is TGTGCCAGCAGGGGACAGACCTACGAGCAGTACTTC. It codes for CASRGQTYEQYF.

In its sample, this clone was seen once. The rearrangement links TRBV5-4 to TRBJ2-7; 14 bases match TRBD2. The CDR3 sequence is 18 residues long. CDR1 and CDR2 (germline): SGHNT, YYREEE (reference sequence). J lost 3 bases, V lost 2 bases, and 10 bases had no gene match. CDR3 loop: CASSLEERGLAGVYEQYF. CDR3 nucleotide sequence: TGTGCCAGCAGCTTAGAGGAAAGGGGACTAGCGGGAGTCTACGAGCAGTACTTC.

Here the CDR3 reads CASSASDRVNYEQYF. In DNA form, the CDR3 reads TGTGCCAGCAGTGCGTCGGACAGGGTAAACTACGAGCAGTACTTC. The chain recombines TRBV6-6 with TRBJ2-7, with TRBD1 matching 8 bases. V lost 5 bases, J lost 3 bases, and 9 bases stayed unmatched. The CDR3 sequence is 15 residues long. Germline CDR1 is MNHNY and CDR2 is SVGAGI (reference sequence).

The rearrangement uses TRBV2 and TRBJ2-7; 8 nucleotides line up with TRBD1. The CDR3 is 13 amino acids. Germline trimming cut 7 bases from V and 9 bases from J; bases unmatched to any gene: 11. Per the germline V gene, CDR1 is SNHLY and CDR2 is FYNNEI. The DNA for the CDR3 is TGTGCCAGCACCGCAGGGGGCCAGACTGCGCAGTACTTC. Its protein is CASTAGGQTAQYF.

The genes are TRBV6-6 and TRBJ1-1; D remains unclear. Germline CDR1 and CDR2: MNHNY and SVGAGI (reference sequence). The ends were cut back, 0 bases at V and 8 bases at J, with 10 bases in the middle. The CDR3 sequence is 13 residues long. The CDR3 sequence is CASSYSEGREAFF. CDR3 DNA: TGTGCCAGCAGTTACTCTGAGGGCCGGGAAGCTTTCTTT.

The genes are TRBV2 and TRBJ2-7, with D perhaps matching TRBD1 (5 bases). This CDR3 contains 14 residues. Trimming cost V 6 bases and J 0 bases, with 12 bases left between them. The germline V gene has CDR1 SNHLY and CDR2 FYNNEI. This CDR3 is CASRRQGSSYEQYF. Written as DNA, the CDR3 is TGTGCCAGCAGACGCCAGGGAAGCTCCTACGAGCAGTACTTC.

The rearrangement links TRBV28 to TRBJ2-7; 10 bases fit TRBD1. The CDR3 runs 14 residues. V gave up 5 bases and J gave up 2 bases; unmatched junction bases: 3. Germline V gene sequence: CDR1 MDHEN, CDR2 SYDVKM. CDR3 amino acids: CASSAGQGPYEQYF. The CDR3 DNA follows: TGTGCCAGCAGTGCGGGACAGGGGCCCTACGAGCAGTACTTC.

The rearrangement links TRBV27 to TRBJ2-3, with 7 bases identical to TRBD1. V shed 5 bases, J shed 9 bases, and the junction held 14 bases outside the gene matches. Germline CDR1 reads MNHEY; CDR2 reads SMNVEV (reference sequence). This CDR3 has 15 amino acids. Here the CDR3 reads CASSKPRQGSITQYF. The CDR3 DNA reads TGTGCCAGCAGTAAACCGAGACAGGGCTCGATCACGCAGTATTTT.

This clone was picked up a small number of times. The V and J genes are TRBV5-1 and TRBJ1-3; no firm D call. In germline, CDR1 is SGHRS, CDR2 YFSETQ. This CDR3 contains 15 residues. Trimming removed 0 bases from V and 1 base from J, with 8 bases in between. Here the CDR3 DNA reads TGCGCCAGCAGCTTGGGGGCACCATCTGGAAACACCATATATTTT. This codes for CASSLGAPSGNTIYF.

The chain uses TRBV7-3 and TRBJ2-7; D possibly corresponds to TRBD2 (6 bases). This CDR3 region has 15 residues. With 2 bases removed from V and 0 bases from J, the gap between germline ends came to 11 bases. The germline V gene encodes CDR1 SGHTA and CDR2 FQGTGA. CDR3 bases: TGTGCCAGCAGCTTACGACGGGAGTACTCCTACGAGCAGTACTTC. Protein sequence: CASSLRREYSYEQYF.

Only one count was recorded for this clone. V usage is TRBV7-6 and J usage is TRBJ2-5; perhaps TRBD1 as D (6 bases). The end of the DNA is better explained by TRBJ2-7, so the J call may be wrong. The CDR3 sequence is 13 residues long. Per the germline V gene, CDR1 is SGHVS and CDR2 is FNYEAQ. CDR3 protein: CASSFAGANEQYF. The CDR3 DNA reads as TGTGCCAGCAGCTTCGCAGGGGCGAACGAGCAGTACTTC.

The chain combines TRBV5-5 with TRBJ1-3; 9 bases are a match to TRBD1. There are 17 residues in the CDR3. Per germline, CDR1 SGHKS and CDR2 YYEKEE (reference sequence). Trimming cost V 0 bases and J 1 base; bases outside gene matches: 5. CDR3 in amino acids: CASSLGGQGLSGNTIYF. CDR3 sequence (DNA): TGTGCCAGCAGCTTGGGGGGACAGGGACTTTCTGGAAACACCATATATTTT.

This chain links TRBV28 with TRBJ1-1; possible D gene TRBD1, 6 bases. The CDR3 runs to 12 residues. The V and J ends lost 5 bases and 5 bases respectively, with 9 bases between them. Germline V gives CDR1 MDHEN, CDR2 SYDVKM. The CDR3 loop is CASSIQGTEAFF. The CDR3 nucleotides read TGTGCCAGCAGTATACAGGGAACTGAAGCTTTCTTT.

This chain links TRBV9 with TRBJ2-5; 7 bases match TRBD2. CDR1 is SGDLS, CDR2 YYNGEE, per germline. V lost 2 bases to trimming and J lost 5 bases; unmatched junction nucleotides: 9. There are 15 residues in the CDR3. The CDR3 nucleotides read TGTGCCAGCAGCGTTCTAGGACTAGTTGGCGAGACCCAGTACTTC. It encodes CASSVLGLVGETQYF.

The V call is TRBV4-1, the J call TRBJ1-2; D unclear. V gave up 0 bases and J gave up 8 bases, with 7 bases separating them. This CDR3 has 12 amino acids. CDR1 MGHRA and CDR2 YSYEKL come from the germline V gene. Written as DNA, the CDR3 is TGCGCCAGCAGCCAAGAGAACCGGGGCTACACCTTC. Protein: CASSQENRGYTF.